This TCR beta chain was obtained from a study of blood T cell repertoires in COVID-19. Study information: Nucleic acid was either cDNA or gDNA, and it came from T cells, B-cell-depleted T cells, or PBMCs.

CDR1 is MNHEY, CDR2 SVGAGI, per germline. Trimming left V 6 bases short and J 7 bases short, with 15 bases between. This CDR3 has 14 residues. Study processing details: Reference gene primer amplification yielded estimated nucleated cell counts. Produced via immunoSEQ multiplex PCR; TCRdb's table is partial and in-frame only. D and trimming were read from the DNA, whereas the V and J calls and clone size are those reported in that table. The sample lists 55,000 to 80,000 clones; around 85% were seen once. This chain joins TRBV6-5 and TRBJ2-2; D possibly corresponds to TRBD2 (5 bases). This TCR derives from a man between 60 and 75 years old with acute or convalescent COVID-19. The sample taken for sequencing was peripheral blood. The CDR3 bases are TGTGCCAGCAGAGGGCTAACTCGGGGCGGGGAGCTGTTTTTT. This gives the protein CASRGLTRGGELFF.